This paragraph reports one T cell receptor (beta chain). What it binds is unknown. TCRdb re-derived calls from the reads in MiXCR, one entry per CDR3 protein. The table includes hundreds of thousands of distinct CDR3 sequences, roughly 30% detected once. The sample belongs to a study of T cell repertoires in cytomegalovirus infection. Study as a whole: From public TCR beta signatures came an indication of both CMV infection and matching HLA type.

The V gene's germline CDR1 is ENHRY and CDR2 SYGVKD. J was trimmed by 2 bases and V by 6 bases; bases with no gene match: 7. The CDR3 contains 15 residues. Study outcomes and limitations: HLA-C-restricted, CMV-specific TCR beta clonotypes were dominant ex vivo.

The chain combines TRBV10-3 with TRBJ2-3; 8 bases align to TRBD2. This TCR derives from a human donor in good health (CMV status not recorded). Some clones in this sample may be carry-over from other donors' samples. The specimen comprised cultured PBMCs, sampled from culture after CMV antigen stimulation. The CDR3 region has the DNA TGTGCCATCAGCGAGCGGGGGAGATCCACAGATACGCAGTATTTT. Translation: CAISERGRSTDTQYF.